The 12 T cell receptor beta chains below were found in one sample sequenced in a study of shared clonotypes between healthy human individuals. The table came from immunoSEQ multiplex PCR; TCRdb's copy has only in-frame clones and leaves some out. The sample holds under 2,500,000 clones, around 95% seen once. Material for sequencing was naive CD4+ T cells sorted from blood. Subset meaning: CD45RA+ positively selected. These receptors all come from a man aged 18 to 29 in good health.

The V gene is TRBV9, the J gene TRBJ1-2; D unclear. The CDR3 extends over 16 amino acids. V lost 0 bases, J lost 7 bases, and 19 bases lay in between. Germline-derived CDR1 and CDR2 are SGDLS and YYNGEE. The CDR3 sequence: CASSVESIRGTSGYTF. DNA of the CDR3: TGTGCCAGCAGCGTAGAGTCCATAAGAGGTACTAGTGGCTACACCTTC.

This rearrangement joins TRBV7-9 to TRBJ1-2; TRBD1 aligns across 7 bases. This CDR3 has 13 amino acids. From germline, CDR1 is SEHNR and CDR2 FQNEAQ (reference sequence). V was clipped by 5 bases and J by 8 bases; unmatched bases: 8. CDR3 residues: CASSLPTGSGYTF. CDR3 nucleotides: TGTGCCAGCAGCCTACCGACAGGGAGCGGCTACACCTTC. The full variable domain, in which reference TRBV7-9 and TRBJ1-2 provide the parts outside the CDR3, is DTGVSQNPRHKITKRGQNVTFRCDPISEHNRLYWYRQTLGQGPEFLTYFQNEAQLEKSRLLSDRFSAERPKGSFSTLEIQRTEQGDSAMYLCASSLPTGSGYTFGSGTRLTVV.

V usage is TRBV28 and J usage is TRBJ2-7; 8 positions agree with TRBD2. Germline V gives CDR1 MDHEN, CDR2 SYDVKM. This CDR3 is built from 16 residues. V lost 5 bases to trimming and J lost 2 bases; unmatched junction nucleotides: 11. CDR3 loop: CASSPPERGSAYEQYF. CDR3 nucleotides: TGTGCCAGCAGTCCCCCCGAGCGGGGGTCCGCCTACGAGCAGTACTTC.

For this clone: At the DNA level, this CDR3 is encoded by other sequences in the same sample as well. The rearrangement uses TRBV5-1 and TRBJ1-4, with D perhaps TRBD1 (6 bases). From germline, CDR1 is SGHRS and CDR2 YFSETQ. CDR3 length: 14 amino acids. Trimming removed 7 bases from V and 0 bases from J, with 10 bases in between. As DNA, the CDR3 is TGCGCCAGCTCCAGGGGAGCAACTAATGAAAAACTGTTTTTT. Its translation: CASSRGATNEKLFF. Combining the CDR3 with reference TRBV5-1 and TRBJ1-4 gives the whole variable domain KAGVTQTPRYLIKTRGQQVTLSCSPISGHRSVSWYQQTPGQGLQFLFEYFSETQRNKGNFPGRFSGRQFSNSRSEMNVSTLELGDSALYLCASSRGATNEKLFFGSGTQLSVL.

V gene TRBV6-5 combines with J gene TRBJ1-2, with D perhaps matching TRBD1 (5 bases). This CDR3 has 14 amino acids. V lost 9 bases to trimming and J lost 7 bases, with 21 bases between them. CDR1 and CDR2 (germline): MNHEY, SVGAGI. The CDR3 reads CASSLGLTGAGYTF. CDR3 nucleotide sequence: TGTGCCAGTAGTCTGGGGTTAACTGGGGCTGGCTACACCTTC.

Comment on this clone: The sample carries other DNA sequences with the same CDR3. This chain links TRBV10-3 with TRBJ1-1; a weak D match, TRBD1 (6 bases). Looked up from germline, CDR1 is ENHRY and CDR2 is SYGVKD. V was pared by 3 bases and J by 4 bases, with 9 bases between. The CDR3 consists of 13 residues. Here the CDR3 DNA reads TGTGCCATCAGTGACAGGGGAGGCACTGAAGCTTTCTTT. Translated, it gives CAISDRGGTEAFF.

This chain joins TRBV18 and TRBJ2-3; D is ambiguous. This CDR3 contains 15 residues. In germline, CDR1 is KGHSH, CDR2 LQKENI. V lost 0 bases and J 3 bases, leaving 10 bases between the germline ends. This CDR3 is CASSPPAPRTDTQYF. DNA of the CDR3: TGTGCCAGCTCACCACCGGCCCCTAGAACAGATACGCAGTATTTT. Full variable domain (outside the CDR3, taken from reference TRBV18 and TRBJ2-3): NAGVMQNPRHLVRRRGQEARLRCSPMKGHSHVYWYRQLPEEGLKFMVYLQKENIIDESGMPKERFSAEFPKEGPSILRIQQVVRGDSAAYFCASSPPAPRTDTQYFGPGTRLTVL.

This rearrangement joins TRBV6-6 to TRBJ2-7, with 8 bases aligning to TRBD1. The CDR3 contains 14 residues. The germline gives CDR1 MNHNY, CDR2 SVGAGI (reference sequence). Trimming at V came to 6 bases and at J to 4 bases, leaving 8 bases not matched to a gene. DNA for the CDR3: TGTGCCAGCAGAGGGGCCCAGGGGGCGTACGAGCAGTACTTC. Protein sequence: CASRGAQGAYEQYF.

The rearrangement uses TRBV6-1 and TRBJ1-2; D call uncertain. The CDR3 loop spans 14 amino acids. Trimming removed 3 bases from V and 5 bases from J, with 13 bases in between. The germline V gene has CDR1 MNHNS and CDR2 SASEGT. The CDR3 is CASSDGVAGYGYTF. CDR3 nucleotides: TGTGCCAGCAGTGACGGGGTAGCAGGATATGGCTACACCTTC.

The chain recombines TRBV4-3 with TRBJ2-1; D is unresolved. Germline lookup yields CDR1 LGHNA and CDR2 YSLEER. Trimming cost V 1 base and J 9 bases, with 13 bases left between them. The CDR3 spans 14 residues. The CDR3 nucleotides read TGCGCCAGCAGCCAAGGGCCCCCAGTAGGTGAGCAGTTCTTC. It encodes CASSQGPPVGEQFF.

V gene TRBV5-6 combines with J gene TRBJ2-7, with 8 bases that match TRBD1. Germline CDR1 and CDR2: SGHDT and YYEEEE. The CDR3 covers 13 residues. J was trimmed by 7 bases and V by 1 base; bases with no gene match: 4. This CDR3 reads CASSLQGADEQYF. Here the CDR3 DNA reads TGTGCCAGCAGCTTGCAGGGGGCTGATGAGCAGTACTTC.

The chain joins TRBV28 to TRBJ1-5; 7 bases agree with TRBD1. The CDR3 covers 15 residues. Trimming at V came to 5 bases and at J to 4 bases, leaving 8 bases not matched to a gene. Germline assignment: CDR1 MDHEN and CDR2 SYDVKM. In DNA, the CDR3 is TGTGCCAGCAGTGAACGACAGGGAGGAAATCAGCCCCAGCATTTT. This gives the protein CASSERQGGNQPQHF.